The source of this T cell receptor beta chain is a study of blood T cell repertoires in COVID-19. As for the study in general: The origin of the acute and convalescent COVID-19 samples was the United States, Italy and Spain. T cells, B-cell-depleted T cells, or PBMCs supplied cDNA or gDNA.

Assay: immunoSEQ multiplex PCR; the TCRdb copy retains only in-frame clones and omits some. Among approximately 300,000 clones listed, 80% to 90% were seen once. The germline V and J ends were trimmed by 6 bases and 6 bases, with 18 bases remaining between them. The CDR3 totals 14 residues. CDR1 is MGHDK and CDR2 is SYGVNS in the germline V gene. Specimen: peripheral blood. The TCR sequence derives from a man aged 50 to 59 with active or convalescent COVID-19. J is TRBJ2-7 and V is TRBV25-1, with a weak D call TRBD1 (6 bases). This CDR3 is CASRPRAGVSEQYF. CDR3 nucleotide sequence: TGTGCCAGCAGGCCCCGGGCAGGGGTTAGCGAGCAGTACTTC.